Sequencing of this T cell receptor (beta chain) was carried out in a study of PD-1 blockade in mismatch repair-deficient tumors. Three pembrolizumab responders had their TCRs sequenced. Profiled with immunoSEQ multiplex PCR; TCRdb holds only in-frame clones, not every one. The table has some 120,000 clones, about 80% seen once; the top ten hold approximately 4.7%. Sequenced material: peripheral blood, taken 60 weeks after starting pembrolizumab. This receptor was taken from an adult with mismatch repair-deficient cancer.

The CDR3 reads CASSILQGAPYEQYF. The CDR3 nucleotides are TGTGCCAGTAGTATCCTACAGGGGGCCCCCTACGAGCAGTACTTC. The chain recombines TRBV19 with TRBJ2-7; 9 positions match TRBD1. The CDR3 runs 15 residues. CDR1 is LNHDA and CDR2 is SQIVND in the germline V gene (reference sequence). Losses at the gene ends were 3 bases for V and 2 bases for J; bases not matched to a gene: 5. Together with reference TRBV19 and TRBJ2-7, the CDR3 gives the full variable domain: DGGITQSPKYLFRKEGQNVTLSCEQNLNHDAMYWYRQDPGQGLRLIYYSQIVNDFQKGDIAEGYSVSREKKESFPLTVTSAQKNPTAFYLCASSILQGAPYEQYFGPGTRLTVT.